This passage covers 21 T cell receptor beta chains from one sample sequenced in a study of blood T cell repertoires in COVID-19. Clones were sequenced by immunoSEQ multiplex PCR, and TCRdb holds only the in-frame ones, with some missing. The data show approximately 260,000 clones, approximately 87% seen once. The source material was peripheral blood. These TCRs come from a human donor in a cohort sampled during active COVID-19.

This clone was counted only a few times. This chain connects TRBV15 to TRBJ2-5; D gene ambiguous. Germline loops: CDR1 LNHNV, CDR2 YYDKDF (reference sequence). This CDR3 contains 16 residues. V was trimmed by 1 base and J by 4 bases, leaving 16 bases between them. CDR3: CATSRGFMGRGETQYF. CDR3 DNA sequence: TGTGCCACCAGCAGAGGATTTATGGGTCGAGGAGAGACCCAGTACTTC.

The chain carries TRBV27 and TRBJ2-5, with D tentatively TRBD2 (7 bases). The CDR3 has 17 amino acids. The germline CDR1 and CDR2 sequences are MNHEY and SMNVEV (reference sequence). V was clipped by 2 bases and J by 5 bases, with 21 bases between them. The CDR3 bases are TGTGCCAGCAGTTTAAGGGCCTGGGGGGGGCTAGTGGAGACCCAGTACTTC. Its translation: CASSLRAWGGLVETQYF.

This clone counts as medium-sized (0.01 to 0.1%). The junction and the germline gene differ at one end; a read error may be behind it. The V gene is TRBV7-7, the J gene TRBJ1-6; D unresolved. Germline V CDR1 and CDR2: SSHAT, FNYEAQ (reference sequence). The CDR3 has 14 residues. Written as DNA, the CDR3 is TGTGCTAGCAGCCCCTCATTAGAGGTTTCACCCCTCCACTTT. Its protein product is CASSPSLEVSPLHF.

The chain is built from TRBV19 and TRBJ2-1; 12 bases agree with TRBD1. CDR1 LNHDA and CDR2 SQIVND come from the germline V gene (reference sequence). The CDR3 runs 14 residues. Unmatched junction bases numbered 6, after V lost 9 bases and J lost 6 bases. The CDR3 sequence: CASVPGQGANEQFF. In nucleotides, the CDR3 is TGTGCCAGCGTGCCGGGACAGGGGGCCAATGAGCAGTTCTTC.

This chain uses TRBV7-6 with TRBJ2-3; possible D gene TRBD1, 6 bases. The CDR3 length is 16 residues. Germline V gene sequence: CDR1 SGHVS, CDR2 FNYEAQ. V lost 2 bases to trimming and J lost 4 bases, with 16 bases between them. The CDR3 loop reads CASSLRRGEGADTQYF. The CDR3 DNA is TGTGCCAGCAGCTTAAGACGGGGCGAGGGGGCAGATACGCAGTATTTT.

The gene calls are TRBV6-2 or TRBV6-3 and TRBJ1-2; possible D gene TRBD1, 6 bases. Germline V lookup: CDR1 MNHEY, CDR2 SVGEGT. The CDR3 length is 15 residues. V was shortened by 5 bases and J by 0 bases, with 13 bases between the two germline ends. This CDR3 is CASSLFRGANYGYTF. In nucleotides, the CDR3 is TGTGCCAGCAGTCTCTTCAGGGGAGCTAACTATGGCTACACCTTC.

This clone appeared once. The sample has other DNA sequences that encode this CDR3 too. The chain recombines TRBV6-5 with TRBJ2-5; 7 nucleotides agree with TRBD1. Germline assignment: CDR1 MNHEY and CDR2 SVGAGI. The CDR3 is 13 amino acids. With 5 bases clipped from V and 1 base from J, the junction kept 1 base outside the gene matches. DNA for the CDR3: TGTGCCAGCAGTCGGGACAGCCAAGAGACCCAGTACTTC. This translates into CASSRDSQETQYF.

This chain links TRBV2 with TRBJ2-7; 9 nucleotides line up with TRBD1. The CDR3 is 15 residues long. V was pared by 6 bases and J by 1 base, with 7 bases of the junction left unmatched. Per the germline V gene, CDR1 is SNHLY and CDR2 is FYNNEI. CDR3 loop: CASRPGQGYSYEQYF. For the CDR3, the DNA is TGTGCCAGCAGGCCGGGACAGGGATATTCCTACGAGCAGTACTTC.

The rearrangement uses TRBV7-8 and TRBJ1-2; D is unresolved. In germline, CDR1 is SGHVS, CDR2 FQNEAQ. This CDR3 is built from 13 residues. The germline V and J ends were trimmed by 4 bases and 2 bases, with 8 bases remaining between them. The CDR3 sequence is CASSSTRNYGYTF. The CDR3 region has the DNA TGTGCCAGCAGCTCGACACGGAACTATGGCTACACCTTC.

The chain joins TRBV6-6 to TRBJ1-6, with 7 bases that match TRBD1. V was pared by 5 bases and J by 3 bases, with 4 bases of the junction left unmatched. The V gene's germline CDR1 is MNHNY and CDR2 SVGAGI (reference sequence). The CDR3 spans 15 residues. CDR3 residues: CASSGTGVYNSPLHF. As DNA, the CDR3 is TGTGCCAGCAGTGGAACAGGGGTCTATAATTCACCCCTCCACTTT.

This chain connects TRBV6-1 to TRBJ2-2; 7 bases align to TRBD2. The V segment lost 3 bases and the J segment 6 bases; nucleotides outside the gene matches: 10. The CDR3 consists of 16 residues. Germline CDR1 MNHNS, CDR2 SASEGT. CDR3 in amino acids: CASSDWAGEVAGELFF. As DNA, the CDR3 is TGTGCCAGCAGTGATTGGGCGGGAGAGGTTGCCGGGGAGCTGTTTTTT.

The chain joins TRBV5-6 to TRBJ1-1; D is undetermined. Trimming removed 2 bases at V and 7 bases at J, with 9 bases between. CDR1 and CDR2 from the germline V gene are SGHDT and YYEEEE. The CDR3 runs to 12 residues. The CDR3 loop reads CASSFGLSEAFF. The CDR3 DNA reads as TGTGCCAGCAGCTTCGGACTTAGTGAAGCTTTCTTT.

The sample holds a few counts of this clone. This sequence joins TRBV14 and TRBJ1-2, with no clear D. The CDR3 spans 13 residues. V gave up 1 base and J gave up 8 bases, with 11 bases separating them. Looked up from germline, CDR1 is SGHDN and CDR2 is FVKESK. The CDR3 here is CASSQAPTTGYTF. The CDR3 DNA follows: TGTGCCAGCAGCCAAGCTCCCACCACAGGCTACACCTTC.

This clone was seen just once. The rearrangement links TRBV19 to TRBJ1-2, with a possible D match to TRBD1 (6 bases). Trimming left V 5 bases short and J 11 bases short, with 15 bases between. The CDR3 has 12 residues. Germline assignment: CDR1 LNHDA and CDR2 SQIVND (reference sequence). The CDR3 DNA is TGTGCCAGTAGTCCCCCGGGGGGCCGGTACACCTTC. It is translated as CASSPPGGRYTF.

V is TRBV9 and J is TRBJ1-4; TRBD1 aligns across 7 bases. Germline V gene sequence: CDR1 SGDLS, CDR2 YYNGEE. V was pared by 0 bases and J by 7 bases, with 6 bases of the junction left unmatched. The CDR3 extends over 15 amino acids. The CDR3 DNA sequence: TGTGCCAGCAGCGTAGACGGGACAGAGGGTGAAAAACTGTTTTTT. Its translation is CASSVDGTEGEKLFF.

This chain connects TRBV6-1 to TRBJ2-5; TRBD1 aligns across 7 bases. Germline CDR1 MNHNS, CDR2 SASEGT. The junction had 10 bases not matched to a gene; V was cut back by 0 bases and J by 6 bases. This CDR3 is 16 amino acids long. The CDR3 loop reads CASSEAGTVVGKTQYF. For the CDR3, the DNA is TGTGCCAGCAGTGAAGCGGGGACAGTCGTGGGAAAGACCCAGTACTTC.

CDR3 residues: CASKTEQGAEGANVLTF. CDR3 bases: TGCGCCAGCAAAACCGAACAGGGGGCGGAAGGGGCCAACGTCCTGACTTTC. This rearrangement joins TRBV5-1 to TRBJ2-6; TRBD1 aligns across 9 bases. CDR3 length equals 17 residues. The V gene's germline CDR1 is SGHRS and CDR2 YFSETQ. Trimming took 6 bases from V and 4 from J; bases not matched to a gene: 11.

This chain connects TRBV14 to TRBJ2-5, with D unclear. The germline V and J ends were trimmed by 3 bases and 5 bases, with 4 bases remaining between them. The germline gives CDR1 SGHDN, CDR2 FVKESK. CDR3 size: 11 residues. CDR3 DNA sequence: TGTGCCAGCAGCCAGAGGGAGACCCAGTACTTC. This translates into CASSQRETQYF.

In this sample, this clone turned up a few times. The rearrangement uses TRBV6-1 and TRBJ2-7, with D perhaps matching TRBD1 (6 bases). V was cut by 1 base and J by 10 bases, with 17 bases left in between. CDR3 length equals 14 residues. The germline V gene has CDR1 MNHNS and CDR2 SASEGT. The CDR3, as DNA: TGTGCCAGCAGTGAAGGGCGGACAGAAAGTCATCAGTACTTC. Its protein is CASSEGRTESHQYF.

The J gene is TRBJ2-1, the V gene TRBV2, with 11 positions matching TRBD2. Trimming removed 1 base from V and 7 bases from J; junction bases left unmatched: 6. The germline CDR1 and CDR2 sequences are SNHLY and FYNNEI. This CDR3 has 16 residues. The DNA for the CDR3 is TGTGCCAGCAGTGAAGGACTAGCGGGATTTGGGAATGAGCAGTTCTTC. The encoded protein is CASSEGLAGFGNEQFF.

The V and J genes are TRBV29-1 and TRBJ1-2, with 8 bases that match TRBD1. Germline values: CDR1 SQVTM, CDR2 ANQGSEA. V shed 6 bases and J 4 bases; nucleotides not matched to a gene: 4. The CDR3 covers 12 residues. CDR3 sequence: CSVGQGPYGYTF. In DNA form, the CDR3 reads TGCAGCGTAGGACAGGGCCCCTATGGCTACACCTTC.